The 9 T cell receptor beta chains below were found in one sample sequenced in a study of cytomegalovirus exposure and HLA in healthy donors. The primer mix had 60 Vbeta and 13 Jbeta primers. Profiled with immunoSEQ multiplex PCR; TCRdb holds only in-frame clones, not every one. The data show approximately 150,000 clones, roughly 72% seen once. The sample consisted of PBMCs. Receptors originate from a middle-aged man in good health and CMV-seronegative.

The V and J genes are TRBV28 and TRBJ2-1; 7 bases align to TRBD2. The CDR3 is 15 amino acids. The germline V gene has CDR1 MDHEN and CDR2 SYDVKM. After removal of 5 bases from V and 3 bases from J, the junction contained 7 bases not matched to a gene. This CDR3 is CASSLSGRNYNEQFF. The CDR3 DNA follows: TGTGCCAGCAGTCTTAGCGGGCGGAACTACAATGAGCAGTTCTTC.

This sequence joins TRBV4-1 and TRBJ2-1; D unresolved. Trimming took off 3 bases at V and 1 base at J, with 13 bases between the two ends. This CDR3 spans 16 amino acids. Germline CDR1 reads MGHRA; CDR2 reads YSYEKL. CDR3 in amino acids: CASSQVDLISYNEQFF. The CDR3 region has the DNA TGCGCCAGCAGCCAGGTCGACTTAATTTCCTACAATGAGCAGTTCTTC.

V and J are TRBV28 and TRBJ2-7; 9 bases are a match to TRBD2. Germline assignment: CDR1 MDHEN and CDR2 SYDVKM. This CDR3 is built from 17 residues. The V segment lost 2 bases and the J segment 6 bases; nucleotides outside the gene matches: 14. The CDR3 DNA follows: TGTGCCAGCAGTTTAGCCCGGACTAGCGCCATGGGGCTCGAGCAGTACTTC. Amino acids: CASSLARTSAMGLEQYF.

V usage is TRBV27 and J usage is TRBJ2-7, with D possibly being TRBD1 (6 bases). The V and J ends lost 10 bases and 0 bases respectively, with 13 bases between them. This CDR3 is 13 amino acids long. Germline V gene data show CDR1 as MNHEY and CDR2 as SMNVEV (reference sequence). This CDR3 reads CATGAGASYEQYF. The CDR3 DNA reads TGTGCCACCGGGGCAGGGGCCTCCTACGAGCAGTACTTC.

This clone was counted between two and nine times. CDR3 nucleotides: TGTGCCAGCAATGGACACAACTCTGGAAACACCATATATTTT. Residues: CASNGHNSGNTIYF. The chain joins TRBV25-1 to TRBJ1-3; weak D call: TRBD1 (5 bases). CDR3 length: 14 amino acids. Germline CDR1 and CDR2: MGHDK and SYGVNS. V lost 7 bases to trimming and J lost 0 bases, with 10 bases between them.

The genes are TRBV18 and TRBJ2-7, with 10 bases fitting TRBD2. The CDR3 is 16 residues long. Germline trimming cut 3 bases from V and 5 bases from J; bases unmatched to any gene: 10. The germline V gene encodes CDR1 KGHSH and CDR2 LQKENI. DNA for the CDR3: TGTGCCAGCTCACCGGGGATTAGCGGGAGGAAGGACGAGCAGTACTTC. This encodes CASSPGISGRKDEQYF.

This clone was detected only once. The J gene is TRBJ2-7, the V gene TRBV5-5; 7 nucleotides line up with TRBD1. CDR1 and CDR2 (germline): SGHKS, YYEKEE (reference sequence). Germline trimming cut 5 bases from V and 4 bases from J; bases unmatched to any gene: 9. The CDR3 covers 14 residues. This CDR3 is CASRDPGQMYEQYV. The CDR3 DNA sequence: TGTGCCAGCAGGGACCCGGGACAGATGTACGAGCAGTACGTC.

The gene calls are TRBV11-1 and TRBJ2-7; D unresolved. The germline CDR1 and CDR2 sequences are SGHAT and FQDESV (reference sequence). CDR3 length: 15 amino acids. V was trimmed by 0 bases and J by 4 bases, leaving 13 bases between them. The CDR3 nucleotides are TGTGCCAGCAGCTTAGCGTCTAGTGGAGTATACGAGCAGTACTTC. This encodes CASSLASSGVYEQYF. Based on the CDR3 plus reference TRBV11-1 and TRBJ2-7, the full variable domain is EAEVAQSPRYKITEKSQAVAFWCDPISGHATLYWYRQILGQGPELLVQFQDESVVDDSQLPKDRFSAERLKGVDSTLKIQPAELGDSAMYLCASSLASSGVYEQYFGPGTRLTVT.

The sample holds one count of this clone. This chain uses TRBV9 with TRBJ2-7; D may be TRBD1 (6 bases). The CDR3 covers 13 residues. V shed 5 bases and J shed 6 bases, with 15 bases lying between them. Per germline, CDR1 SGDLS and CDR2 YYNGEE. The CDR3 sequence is CASSAGTSSEQYF. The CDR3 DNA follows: TGTGCCAGCAGTGCCGGGACATCTAGCGAGCAGTACTTC.